What follows are 28 T cell receptor beta chains derived from one specimen sequenced in a study of OX40 agonist ivuxolimab in advanced cancers. TCRdb's copy holds only in-frame clones and misses some; the assay was immunoSEQ multiplex PCR. The repertoire consists of more than 30,000 clones, with about nine tenths occurring once and the leading ten covering 9.1%. The sequenced sample was CD4+ or CD8+ T cells sorted from blood, obtained in a trial of the OX40 agonist ivuxolimab. The source of these receptors is an adult with an advanced solid tumor such as melanoma, head and neck, liver or kidney cancer.

The CDR3 spells CASSLGRAQYF. DNA of the CDR3: TGTGCCAGCAGTTTGGGCAGGGCCCAGTACTTC. The chain joins TRBV28 to TRBJ2-4; possible D gene TRBD1, 5 bases. V dropped 3 bases and J dropped 13 bases, with 10 bases sitting between them. This CDR3 has 11 residues. Looked up from germline, CDR1 is MDHEN and CDR2 is SYDVKM.

This chain links TRBV18 with TRBJ1-2; possible D gene TRBD1, 5 bases. The germline V gene encodes CDR1 KGHSH and CDR2 LQKENI. The CDR3 spans 13 residues. Trimming cost V 2 bases and J 4 bases, with 8 bases left between them. In nucleotides, the CDR3 is TGTGCCAGCTCACCAGGGGGAGCCTATGGCTACACCTTC. Protein product: CASSPGGAYGYTF.

The rearrangement joins TRBV5-1 to TRBJ2-1; 14 bases fit TRBD2. J lost 8 bases, V lost 4 bases, and 2 bases had no gene match. Germline CDR1 is SGHRS and CDR2 is YFSETQ. The CDR3 has 14 residues. This chain's CDR3 is CASSRGLAGDEQFF. The CDR3 DNA reads as TGCGCCAGCAGCAGGGGACTAGCGGGAGATGAGCAGTTCTTC.

The chain uses TRBV5-1 and TRBJ1-2; D not certain. The V gene's germline CDR1 is SGHRS and CDR2 YFSETQ. The CDR3 runs 13 residues. Trimming cost V 0 bases and J 3 bases, with 6 bases left between them. CDR3 in DNA: TGCGCCAGCAGCTTGGGGGCTGACTATGGCTACACCTTC. It translates to CASSLGADYGYTF.

This chain connects TRBV7-6 to TRBJ1-4; possible D gene TRBD1, 6 bases. V dropped 3 bases and J dropped 8 bases, with 10 bases sitting between them. The CDR3 covers 13 residues. CDR1 SGHVS and CDR2 FNYEAQ come from the germline V gene. The chain's CDR3 is CASSFSGAEKLFF. In DNA form, the CDR3 reads TGTGCCAGCAGCTTTTCGGGGGCGGAAAAACTGTTTTTT.

The chain uses TRBV5-1 and TRBJ2-7; 9 bases map to TRBD2. The length of the CDR3 is 15 residues. V trimming: 3 bases; J trimming: 6 bases; junction bases outside the gene matches: 10. The germline CDR1 and CDR2 sequences are SGHRS and YFSETQ. As DNA, the CDR3 is TGCGCCAGCAGCTCCACCGCGGGAGGGGAGAGCGAGCAGTACTTC. This codes for CASSSTAGGESEQYF.

The chain couples TRBV19 to TRBJ1-1; D call uncertain. V lost 6 bases to trimming and J lost 6 bases, with 20 bases between them. The CDR3 has 15 residues. Looked up from germline, CDR1 is LNHDA and CDR2 is SQIVND (reference sequence). The CDR3 loop is CASSIERWVGSEAFF. The CDR3 nucleotides are TGTGCCAGTAGCATTGAGAGATGGGTCGGTTCTGAAGCTTTCTTT.

The chain joins TRBV11-2 to TRBJ2-3; 8 positions match TRBD1. V gave up 4 bases and J gave up 1 base; unmatched junction bases: 7. The CDR3 loop spans 16 amino acids. Germline CDR1 and CDR2: SGHAT and FQNNGV. The CDR3 region is CASSSQGAGGTDTQYF. CDR3 DNA sequence: TGTGCCAGCAGCTCCCAGGGGGCAGGGGGCACAGATACGCAGTATTTT. Based on the CDR3 plus reference TRBV11-2 and TRBJ2-3, the full variable domain is EAGVAQSPRYKIIEKRQSVAFWCNPISGHATLYWYQQILGQGPKLLIQFQNNGVVDDSQLPKDRFSAERLKGVDSTLKIQPAKLEDSAVYLCASSSQGAGGTDTQYFGPGTRLTVL.

The chain combines TRBV28 with TRBJ1-2; D not resolved. The V gene lost 4 bases and the J gene lost 6 bases, with 12 bases spanning the gap. Germline CDR1 is MDHEN and CDR2 is SYDVKM. The CDR3 runs 13 residues. This chain's CDR3 is CASSSPPRDGYTF. The DNA for the CDR3 is TGTGCCAGCAGTTCACCCCCACGGGATGGCTACACCTTC.

The chain employs TRBV29-1 and TRBJ1-2; 7 bases are shared with TRBD1. Germline trimming cut 5 bases from V and 4 bases from J; bases unmatched to any gene: 7. CDR1 SQVTM and CDR2 ANQGSEA come from the germline V gene. The CDR3 spans 13 residues. DNA of the CDR3: TGCAGCGTTACAGGGGTCCTATCCTATGGCTACACCTTC. Translated: CSVTGVLSYGYTF.

The rearrangement joins TRBV28 to TRBJ2-7; weak D call: TRBD1 (6 bases). This CDR3 has 15 amino acids. CDR1 MDHEN and CDR2 SYDVKM come from the germline V gene. The V and J ends lost 1 base and 5 bases respectively, with 15 bases between them. The CDR3 is CASSLYFRGADEQYF. The DNA of the CDR3 is TGTGCCAGCAGTTTATACTTCAGGGGCGCAGACGAGCAGTACTTC.

This chain uses TRBV18 with TRBJ2-5; 9 positions agree with TRBD1. TRBJ2-7 explains the end of the DNA better; the J call may be wrong. The CDR3 length is 14 residues. The germline gives CDR1 KGHSH, CDR2 LQKENI. The CDR3 protein is CASSPGQGGHEQYF. The CDR3 bases are TGTGCCAGCTCACCGGGACAGGGAGGCCACGAGCAGTACTTC.

The chain couples TRBV28 to TRBJ2-7; D unresolved. Germline assignment: CDR1 MDHEN and CDR2 SYDVKM. The CDR3 is 13 residues long. Trimming left V 6 bases short and J 2 bases short, with 11 bases between. The CDR3 sequence: CASSTAVTYEQYF. As DNA, the CDR3 is TGTGCCAGCAGCACCGCGGTTACCTACGAGCAGTACTTC.

The chain couples TRBV18 to TRBJ1-2; 9 bases fit TRBD1. The CDR3 totals 15 residues. Germline assignment: CDR1 KGHSH and CDR2 LQKENI. The V and J ends lost 0 bases and 4 bases, in that order; junction bases with no gene match: 3. The CDR3 loop is CASSPPGQGSYGYTF. The CDR3 nucleotides are TGTGCCAGCTCACCACCCGGACAGGGGAGCTATGGCTACACCTTC.

The CDR3 nucleotides read TGTGCCAGCAGCTTGGCGGGACAGGGAGCCGGCGATGAGCAGTTCTTC. It translates to CASSLAGQGAGDEQFF. The V gene is TRBV5-5, the J gene TRBJ2-1; TRBD1 matches 9 bases. Trimming removed 0 bases from V and 8 bases from J; junction bases left unmatched: 9. The germline CDR1 and CDR2 sequences are SGHKS and YYEKEE (reference sequence). The CDR3 is 16 residues long.

The chain is built from TRBV19 and TRBJ2-5, with D perhaps TRBD1 (6 bases). The CDR3 runs 15 residues. Germline assignment: CDR1 LNHDA and CDR2 SQIVND (reference sequence). With 3 bases removed from V and 3 bases from J, the gap between germline ends came to 14 bases. CDR3 nucleotides: TGTGCCAGTAGTATCCAGGGGCGCGCCGAAGAGACCCAGTACTTC. It yields the protein CASSIQGRAEETQYF.

This chain connects TRBV5-1 to TRBJ1-1, with TRBD1 matching over 11 bases. This CDR3 has 15 residues. The V gene's germline CDR1 is SGHRS and CDR2 YFSETQ. J lost 4 bases, V lost 2 bases, and 4 bases had no gene match. The DNA of the CDR3 is TGCGCCAGCAGCTTAGGACAGGGGGCTGGCACTGAAGCTTTCTTT. Its translation is CASSLGQGAGTEAFF.

V usage is TRBV28 and J usage is TRBJ2-3, with 7 bases lining up with TRBD2. With 3 bases clipped from V and 4 bases from J, the junction kept 10 bases outside the gene matches. The germline V gene has CDR1 MDHEN and CDR2 SYDVKM. The CDR3 has 16 amino acids. The chain's CDR3 is CASSLGGAFVSDTQYF. CDR3 sequence (DNA): TGTGCCAGCAGTTTGGGAGGGGCGTTCGTTTCAGATACGCAGTATTTT.

The table lists this clone with a few counts. The chain links TRBV5-1 to TRBJ1-1; unclear D gene. With 2 bases removed from V and 5 bases from J, the gap between germline ends came to 13 bases. CDR3 length: 14 amino acids. Germline lookup yields CDR1 SGHRS and CDR2 YFSETQ. The CDR3 region is CASSFDHAETEAFF. In DNA form, the CDR3 reads TGCGCCAGCAGCTTTGATCACGCGGAGACTGAAGCTTTCTTT.

The V and J genes are TRBV19 and TRBJ1-1; D remains ambiguous. The CDR3 totals 13 residues. Germline V lookup: CDR1 LNHDA, CDR2 SQIVND (reference sequence). Between the trimmed V and J ends, which lost 5 bases and 6 bases, there was a span of 13 bases. The CDR3: CASSLSIGAEAFF. CDR3 DNA: TGTGCCAGTAGTCTCAGTATTGGGGCTGAAGCTTTCTTT.

The genes are TRBV14 and TRBJ2-7; D is ambiguous. There are 12 residues in the CDR3. The V end lost 1 base, the J end lost 3 bases, and 4 bases lay between the germline ends. Germline loops: CDR1 SGHDN, CDR2 FVKESK. Written as DNA, the CDR3 is TGTGCCAGCAGCCAAGGGATCTACGAGCAGTACTTC. This sequence encodes CASSQGIYEQYF.

The V gene is TRBV7-2, the J gene TRBJ1-3; 8 nucleotides match TRBD1. This CDR3 has 17 amino acids. V trimming: 4 bases; J trimming: 0 bases; junction bases outside the gene matches: 8. CDR1 is SGHTA, CDR2 FQGNSA, per germline. CDR3 nucleotide sequence: TGTGCCAGCAGCTCCGGGACAGGCTCTTACTCTGGAAACACCATATATTTT. Protein product: CASSSGTGSYSGNTIYF.

This chain joins TRBV7-8 and TRBJ1-6; 7 bases align to TRBD1. V dropped 7 bases and J dropped 11; count of bases not matched to a gene: 8. The germline V gene has CDR1 SGHVS and CDR2 FQNEAQ. This CDR3 contains 13 residues. CDR3 sequence: CASKITGEAPLHF. The CDR3 region has the DNA TGTGCCAGCAAGATTACAGGGGAAGCACCCCTCCACTTT.

The chain employs TRBV2 and TRBJ2-5, with 7 bases identical to TRBD1. Trimming cost V 4 bases and J 4 bases; bases outside gene matches: 3. The length of the CDR3 is 13 residues. From germline, CDR1 is SNHLY and CDR2 FYNNEI. The CDR3 sequence is CASSGDRRETQYF. The CDR3 region has the DNA TGTGCCAGCAGTGGGGACAGACGAGAGACCCAGTACTTC.

The chain carries TRBV19 and TRBJ1-5, with D unresolved. The ends were cut back, 7 bases at V and 2 bases at J, with 15 bases in the middle. CDR3 length: 15 amino acids. Germline lookup yields CDR1 LNHDA and CDR2 SQIVND (reference sequence). CDR3: CASTQHGEGNQPQHF. The CDR3 bases are TGTGCCAGTACCCAACACGGAGAGGGCAATCAGCCCCAGCATTTT.

The rearrangement joins TRBV6-5 to TRBJ1-5; D gene uncertain. The CDR3 has 14 amino acids. The germline V gene has CDR1 MNHEY and CDR2 SVGAGI. The V end was cut by 2 bases, the J end by 4 bases, with 9 bases between. CDR3 bases: TGTGCCAGCAGTTACAGGGCAGCAAATCAGCCCCAGCATTTT. Translation: CASSYRAANQPQHF.

In the case of this clone: Other DNA variants within this sample encode the same CDR3. The chain combines TRBV29-1 with TRBJ1-1; D possibly corresponds to TRBD1 (5 bases). The V end lost 3 bases, the J end lost 1 base, and 9 bases lay between the germline ends. CDR3 length: 13 residues. Germline V CDR1 and CDR2: SQVTM, ANQGSEA. The CDR3 sequence: CSVDRGRNTEAFF. DNA for the CDR3: TGCAGCGTTGATCGGGGCCGGAACACTGAAGCTTTCTTT.

The chain combines TRBV5-1 with TRBJ1-1, with D unresolved. Germline assignment: CDR1 SGHRS and CDR2 YFSETQ. With 4 bases removed from V and 7 bases from J, the gap between germline ends came to 11 bases. CDR3 length equals 12 residues. The CDR3 region is CASSIDGFEAFF. For the CDR3, the DNA is TGCGCCAGCAGCATCGACGGCTTTGAAGCTTTCTTT. The whole variable domain, remainder taken from reference TRBV5-1 and TRBJ1-1, is KAGVTQTPRYLIKTRGQQVTLSCSPISGHRSVSWYQQTPGQGLQFLFEYFSETQRNKGNFPGRFSGRQFSNSRSEMNVSTLELGDSALYLCASSIDGFEAFFGQGTRLTVV.